The 30 T cell receptor beta chains below were found in one sample sequenced in a study of T cell changes during pregnancy in multiple sclerosis. The assay was immunoSEQ multiplex PCR, and TCRdb's table has in-frame clones only and misses some. Of about 27,000 clones in the sample, 80% to 90% are singletons; the top ten hold around a sixth. The sequencing here drew on CD8+ T cells from peripheral blood mononuclear cells, taken in the second trimester of pregnancy. Receptors originate from a female donor with multiple sclerosis, enrolled in a pregnancy study.

V and J are TRBV5-1 and TRBJ2-7; TRBD2 matches at 7 bases. Germline lookup yields CDR1 SGHRS and CDR2 YFSETQ. V gave up 0 bases and J gave up 3 bases; unmatched junction bases: 9. This CDR3 contains 16 residues. CDR3 DNA sequence: TGCGCCAGCAGCTTGGGGACCTTGTCTAGCGGCTACGAGCAGTACTTC. Translation gives CASSLGTLSSGYEQYF.

CDR3 in DNA: TGTGCCAGCAGTTTACGGGAGGGCCTTGGCAATGAGCAGTTCTTC. Translated, it gives CASSLREGLGNEQFF. The chain recombines TRBV28 with TRBJ2-1; 8 bases match TRBD2. The CDR3 sequence is 15 residues long. In germline, CDR1 is MDHEN, CDR2 SYDVKM. Trimming took 2 bases from V and 6 from J; bases not matched to a gene: 6.

The chain joins TRBV9 to TRBJ2-7, with a tentative D call TRBD2 (6 bases). Trimming pared 0 bases from V and 7 bases from J, leaving 17 bases between. This CDR3 has 15 amino acids. CDR1 is SGDLS and CDR2 is YYNGEE in the germline V gene. For the CDR3, the DNA is TGTGCCAGCAGCGTAGCTACGGCGGGATTGGTTGAGCAGTACTTC. Translated: CASSVATAGLVEQYF.

This clone was recorded only once. One end of the junction is discordant with germline, which a read error may explain. The chain is built from TRBV7-7 and TRBJ1-3; D gene uncertain. The CDR3 contains 13 residues. CDR1 SSHAT and CDR2 FNYEAQ come from the germline V gene (reference sequence). The CDR3 region has the DNA TGTGCTAGCAGCCGGGGATGGGGAAACACCATATATTTT. Amino acids: CASSRGWGNTIYF. Variable domain in full (rest from reference TRBV7-7 and TRBJ1-3): GAGVSQSPRYKVTKRGQDVTLRCDPISSHATLYWYQQALGQGPEFLTYFNYEAQPDKSGLPSDRFSAERPEGSISTLTIQRTEQRDSAMYRCASSRGWGNTIYFGEGSWLTVV.

This rearrangement joins TRBV28 to TRBJ2-3, with 9 bases aligning to TRBD1. The V segment lost 4 bases and the J segment 7 bases; nucleotides outside the gene matches: 12. CDR1 MDHEN and CDR2 SYDVKM come from the germline V gene. CDR3 size: 16 residues. The CDR3 here is CASSYFRDRVRNTQYF. The CDR3 coding sequence is TGTGCCAGCAGTTACTTTAGGGACAGGGTGAGGAATACGCAGTATTTT.

The chain uses TRBV25-1 and TRBJ2-3, with D possibly matching TRBD2 (7 bases). CDR1 MGHDK and CDR2 SYGVNS come from the germline V gene. V lost 8 bases, J lost 8 bases, and 14 bases lay in between. The CDR3 has 12 amino acids. The CDR3 reads CASEEGGGTQYF. CDR3 coding DNA: TGTGCCAGCGAGGAGGGAGGGGGTACGCAGTATTTT.

The V gene is TRBV27, the J gene TRBJ2-1; 7 bases agree with TRBD1. The CDR3 consists of 14 residues. Trimming took 4 bases from V and 5 from J; bases not matched to a gene: 5. Germline V CDR1 and CDR2: MNHEY, SMNVEV (reference sequence). The CDR3 reads CASSYNRGHNEQFF. In nucleotides, the CDR3 is TGTGCCAGCAGTTACAACAGGGGCCACAATGAGCAGTTCTTC.

V usage is TRBV30 and J usage is TRBJ1-1; 10 nucleotides match TRBD1. This CDR3 is built from 14 residues. Per the germline V gene, CDR1 is GTSNPN and CDR2 is SVGIG (reference sequence). The V gene end was trimmed by 5 bases and the J gene end by 6 bases; junction bases not matched to a gene: 9. CDR3 residues: CAWWRTGGNSEAFF. The CDR3 nucleotides are TGTGCCTGGTGGCGGACAGGGGGTAACTCTGAAGCTTTCTTT. Together with reference TRBV30 and TRBJ1-1, the CDR3 gives the full variable domain: SQTIHQWPATLVQPVGSPLSLECTVEGTSNPNLYWYRQAAGRGLQLLFYSVGIGQISSEVPQNLSASRPQDRQFILSSKKLLLSDSGFYLCAWWRTGGNSEAFFGQGTRLTVV.

This clone appeared a single time. The V call is TRBV28, the J call TRBJ2-7, with D possibly TRBD2 on 5 matching bases. CDR1 MDHEN and CDR2 SYDVKM come from the germline V gene. This CDR3 is 14 amino acids long. Trimming took 4 bases from V and 3 from J, leaving 13 bases between them. The CDR3 loop reads CASSSSRRFYEQYF. Written as DNA, the CDR3 is TGTGCCAGCAGTTCCTCAAGGAGGTTCTACGAGCAGTACTTC.

The chain is built from TRBV27 and TRBJ2-4; D is unclear. Trimming removed 5 bases at V and 0 bases at J, with 11 bases between. From germline, CDR1 is MNHEY and CDR2 SMNVEV (reference sequence). This CDR3 contains 15 residues. The CDR3 spells CASSHDIAAKNIQYF. The CDR3 DNA is TGTGCCAGCAGTCACGACATCGCAGCCAAAAACATTCAGTACTTC.

This clone was seen a single time. The genes are TRBV20-1 and TRBJ2-7; 8 bases align to TRBD1. The V gene's germline CDR1 is DFQATT and CDR2 SNEGSKA (reference sequence). With V trimmed by 8 bases and J by 4 bases, 4 bases remained unmatched. CDR3 length: 11 amino acids. The CDR3 here is CSITGGYEQYF. DNA of the CDR3: TGCAGTATAACAGGGGGGTACGAGCAGTACTTC.

The V gene is TRBV4-3, the J gene TRBJ2-6; possible D gene TRBD1, 6 bases. This CDR3 region has 16 residues. Trimming removed 0 bases from V and 2 bases from J, with 8 bases in between. CDR1 is LGHNA and CDR2 is YSLEER in the germline V gene. The CDR3 reads CASSQEQGTGANVLTF. Here the CDR3 DNA reads TGCGCCAGCAGCCAAGAACAGGGTACTGGGGCCAACGTCCTGACTTTC.

About this clone itself: Additional DNA sequences in this sample encode the identical CDR3. This rearrangement joins TRBV9 to TRBJ1-5, with D maybe TRBD1 (5 bases). The CDR3 sequence is 15 residues long. Germline V gene data show CDR1 as SGDLS and CDR2 as YYNGEE. Trimming left V 0 bases short and J 0 bases short, with 7 bases between. The CDR3 region is CASSVGGDSNQPQHF. The CDR3 coding sequence is TGTGCCAGCAGCGTAGGGGGGGATAGCAATCAGCCCCAGCATTTT.

This clone was observed a single time. This chain joins TRBV2 and TRBJ1-1; D ambiguous. The CDR3 runs to 15 residues. V lost 7 bases and J 1 base, leaving 16 bases between the germline ends. Germline V CDR1 and CDR2: SNHLY, FYNNEI. CDR3 DNA sequence: TGTGCCAGCACCGAGGATAGGTCCCCGAACACTGAAGCTTTCTTT. Translating it yields CASTEDRSPNTEAFF.

This clone was counted only a few times. This chain joins TRBV13 and TRBJ1-1; 9 nucleotides agree with TRBD1. Germline-derived CDR1 and CDR2 are PRHDT and FYEKMQ (reference sequence). The CDR3 covers 14 residues. With V trimmed by 3 bases and J by 3 bases, 2 bases remained unmatched. The CDR3 DNA reads TGTGCCAGCAGCTTGGGACAGGGCGACACTGAAGCTTTCTTT. It encodes CASSLGQGDTEAFF.

This clone was picked up a small number of times. The genes are TRBV5-8 and TRBJ1-1; D uncertain. Germline V gives CDR1 SGHTS, CDR2 YDEGEE. The germline V and J ends were trimmed by 5 bases and 4 bases, with 9 bases remaining between them. The CDR3 has 12 residues. The CDR3 bases are TGTGCCAGCAGTGTGAGTGGCACTGAAGCTTTCTTT. This translates into CASSVSGTEAFF.

V is TRBV28 and J is TRBJ1-5, with 8 positions matching TRBD1. The J segment lost 6 bases and the V segment lost 6 bases, leaving 7 bases of the junction unmatched. CDR1 and CDR2 from the germline V gene are MDHEN and SYDVKM. The CDR3 runs 14 residues. CDR3 region: CASSVQGAGQPQHF. The CDR3 nucleotides read TGTGCCAGCAGCGTGCAGGGGGCGGGTCAGCCCCAGCATTTT.

CDR3 DNA sequence: TGTGCCAGCAGCTTCGGCCCAACCCGGACAGGGGGCAGGACCGGGGAGCTGTTTTTT. It translates to CASSFGPTRTGGRTGELFF. V usage is TRBV7-9 and J usage is TRBJ2-2, with 11 nucleotides matching TRBD1. The CDR3 is 19 amino acids. CDR1 and CDR2 from the germline V gene are SEHNR and FQNEAQ (reference sequence). The junction had 14 bases not matched to a gene; V was cut back by 3 bases and J by 5 bases.

This chain links TRBV15 with TRBJ1-3; a possible D gene is TRBD1 (6 bases). Deletions cut 3 bases from V and 5 bases from J, with 20 bases between. CDR1 LNHNV and CDR2 YYDKDF come from the germline V gene (reference sequence). The CDR3 covers 17 residues. The CDR3 DNA reads as TGTGCCACCAGCAGGGGTCCGGGACAAGGCCCCCGAAACACCATATATTTT. Residues: CATSRGPGQGPRNTIYF.

V is TRBV7-9 and J is TRBJ2-1; D might be TRBD2 (6 bases). Germline CDR1 and CDR2: SEHNR and FQNEAQ (reference sequence). Trimming pared 5 bases from V and 2 bases from J, leaving 13 bases between. CDR3 length: 15 residues. The CDR3 here is CASSPLRGAYNEQFF. The CDR3 DNA reads TGTGCCAGCAGCCCCCTTCGCGGGGCCTACAATGAGCAGTTCTTC.

The rearrangement joins TRBV27 to TRBJ2-7, with D possibly being TRBD2 (6 bases). Between the trimmed V and J ends, which lost 6 bases and 3 bases, there was a span of 15 bases. Per germline, CDR1 MNHEY and CDR2 SMNVEV (reference sequence). CDR3 size: 14 residues. The CDR3 is CASSPAGRHYEQYF. The CDR3 coding sequence is TGTGCCAGCAGCCCAGCGGGCAGACACTACGAGCAGTACTTC.

This chain links TRBV21-1 with TRBJ2-5; the D segment call TRBD2 is taken from the table without a DNA check. TRBV21-1 is designated a pseudogene. This CDR3 has 18 amino acids. In DNA, the CDR3 is TGTGCCAGCAGCACCCTAGTTCCGGTCGGGGGGGCGAAAGAGACCCAGTACTTC. This codes for CASSTLVPVGGAKETQYF.

The rearrangement links TRBV7-9 to TRBJ2-7, with 7 bases fitting TRBD1. V trimming: 5 bases; J trimming: 6 bases; junction bases outside the gene matches: 10. The CDR3 length is 14 residues. The germline V gene encodes CDR1 SEHNR and CDR2 FQNEAQ (reference sequence). This CDR3 reads CASSQETGSGEQYF. The DNA of the CDR3 is TGTGCCAGCAGCCAAGAGACAGGGTCGGGCGAGCAGTACTTC.

Only one count was recorded for this clone. The chain carries TRBV19 and TRBJ2-4; maybe TRBD2 (6 bases). The germline CDR1 and CDR2 sequences are LNHDA and SQIVND (reference sequence). There are 15 residues in the CDR3. V dropped 5 bases and J dropped 1 base, with 12 bases sitting between them. The DNA for the CDR3 is TGTGCCAGTAGTGCCCCTGGGGGGGCCAAAAACATTCAGTACTTC. Translating it yields CASSAPGGAKNIQYF.

This clone was counted once. The V call is TRBV14, the J call TRBJ1-2; 9 bases are shared with TRBD1. Looked up from germline, CDR1 is SGHDN and CDR2 is FVKESK. V trimming: 4 bases; J trimming: 6 bases; junction bases outside the gene matches: 12. The CDR3 covers 16 residues. The CDR3 bases are TGTGCCAGCAGCCCCGGGACAGGGTACTGGGTAGATGGCTACACCTTC. This sequence encodes CASSPGTGYWVDGYTF.

V gene TRBV19 combines with J gene TRBJ2-7, with TRBD1 matching over 9 bases. V shed 3 bases, J shed 3 bases, and the junction held 6 bases outside the gene matches. The CDR3 spans 15 residues. The germline V gene encodes CDR1 LNHDA and CDR2 SQIVND (reference sequence). In DNA, the CDR3 is TGTGCCAGTAGTATGGGGACAGGGAAGGTCTACGAGCAGTACTTC. Translated: CASSMGTGKVYEQYF.

The chain carries TRBV2 and TRBJ2-5, with D unresolved. Germline V lookup: CDR1 SNHLY, CDR2 FYNNEI. Trimming removed 6 bases from V and 4 bases from J, with 6 bases in between. The CDR3 is 11 residues long. For the CDR3, the DNA is TGTGCCAGCAGCGCAGTAGAGACCCAGTACTTC. This encodes CASSAVETQYF.

This chain connects TRBV7-9 to TRBJ2-7; TRBD2 matches 7 bases. Trimming removed 7 bases from V and 2 bases from J; junction bases left unmatched: 8. The CDR3 totals 14 residues. CDR1 is SEHNR, CDR2 FQNEAQ, per germline (reference sequence). The CDR3 here is CASTKGLRPYEQYF. CDR3 sequence (DNA): TGTGCCAGCACCAAGGGACTACGTCCCTACGAGCAGTACTTC.

V and J are TRBV30 and TRBJ2-7, with TRBD2 matching over 13 bases. Germline CDR1 and CDR2: GTSNPN and SVGIG (reference sequence). The CDR3 totals 14 residues. The CDR3 sequence: CALTLTSGRREQYF. The CDR3 region has the DNA TGTGCATTGACCCTGACTAGCGGGAGGAGGGAGCAGTACTTC.

The chain uses TRBV4-1 and TRBJ1-4; D is unresolved. V was trimmed by 2 bases and J by 7 bases, leaving 14 bases between them. CDR3 size: 15 residues. Germline V CDR1 and CDR2: MGHRA, YSYEKL. CDR3 DNA sequence: TGCGCCAGCAGCCAATTTGTGGAGGTTGGTGAAAAACTGTTTTTT. It encodes CASSQFVEVGEKLFF.